This T cell receptor (beta chain) derives from a study of blood T cells in healthy people across ages. Regarding the study as a whole: What prevented conclusive comparison of naive and antigen-experienced cells was that PBMCs were unsorted.

The authors ran a second PCR of 7 to 11 cycles using a sample-barcoded 5' primer and a J-beta primer mix. TCRdb independently ran MiXCR on the 5' RACE reads; one entry per CDR3 protein. The sample contains some 1.8 million distinct CDR3 sequences, roughly two fifths of which appear only once. This CDR3 has 16 residues. After removal of 1 base from V and 4 bases from J, the junction contained 5 bases not matched to a gene. Germline V gene lookup returns CDR1 SEHNR and CDR2 FQNEAQ (reference sequence). A minimum of 7 million PBMCs was isolated per sample. This clonotype was observed once. The target antigen is unknown.

This sequence joins TRBV7-9 and TRBJ2-5; 11 nucleotides line up with TRBD1. This TCR was recovered from a human donor in good health. Sequencing was carried out using blood. The CDR3, as DNA: TGTGCCAGCAGCTTAGAAGGGACAGGGGGGAGAGAGACCCAGTACTTC. Its protein is CASSLEGTGGRETQYF.